One and the same sample provided the 24 T cell receptor beta chains below, sequenced in a study of T cell responses to AZD1222 COVID-19 vaccine. Sequencing used immunoSEQ multiplex PCR; TCRdb keeps in-frame clones, though not all of them. The table records around 190,000 clones, 85% to 95% of them present only once. This sample comprised peripheral blood, obtained on day 0 of AZD1222 vaccination. The origin of the receptors is an adult in good health.

Only a few counts were recorded for this clone. This chain connects TRBV7-8 to TRBJ2-7, with TRBD1 as a possible D gene (6 bases). There are 15 residues in the CDR3. Trimming left V 1 base short and J 6 bases short, with 16 bases between. Germline CDR1 SGHVS, CDR2 FQNEAQ. CDR3 sequence: CASSLGAGVVGEQYF. The CDR3, as DNA: TGTGCCAGCAGCTTAGGGGCAGGGGTTGTAGGCGAGCAGTACTTC. Variable domain in full (rest from reference TRBV7-8 and TRBJ2-7): GAGVSQSPRYKVAKRGQDVALRCDPISGHVSLFWYQQALGQGPEFLTYFQNEAQLDKSGLPSDRFFAERPEGSVSTLKIQRTQQEDSAVYLCASSLGAGVVGEQYFGPGTRLTVT.

The rearrangement links TRBV18 to TRBJ1-2, with D perhaps TRBD1 (5 bases). V lost 3 bases and J 0 bases, leaving 14 bases between the germline ends. The CDR3 loop spans 16 amino acids. Germline-derived CDR1 and CDR2 are KGHSH and LQKENI. DNA of the CDR3: TGTGCCAGCTCACCCATGACAGTAGGGGCTAACTATGGCTACACCTTC. Encoded protein: CASSPMTVGANYGYTF.

The chain couples TRBV6-2 or TRBV6-3 to TRBJ1-2, with D hard to call. Germline CDR1 and CDR2: MNHEY and SVGEGT. Trimming stripped 6 bases from V and 0 bases from J, with 8 bases between. The CDR3 extends over 13 amino acids. CDR3 loop: CASSAPANYGYTF. CDR3 nucleotides: TGTGCCAGCAGCGCACCAGCTAACTATGGCTACACCTTC.

This chain's CDR3 is CASGLADWDTQYF. In nucleotides, the CDR3 is TGTGCCAGCGGACTAGCGGATTGGGATACGCAGTATTTT. The chain carries TRBV12-3 or TRBV12-4 and TRBJ2-3, with 10 positions matching TRBD2. The CDR3 covers 13 residues. J gave up 6 bases and V 8 bases, and 5 bases lay outside the gene matches.

This clone was recorded once. The chain has TRBV5-1 and TRBJ2-5, with a possible D match to TRBD2 (6 bases). The ends were cut back, 0 bases at V and 1 base at J, with 19 bases in the middle. The CDR3 sequence is 18 residues long. The germline V gene has CDR1 SGHRS and CDR2 YFSETQ. The CDR3 region has the DNA TGCGCCAGCAGCTTGGCAGGGACTGGTACTCTCCCCCAAGAGACCCAGTACTTC. This codes for CASSLAGTGTLPQETQYF.

This clone was recorded once. V usage is TRBV19 and J usage is TRBJ2-5; 7 positions agree with TRBD1. V shed 8 bases and J 3 bases; nucleotides not matched to a gene: 6. The CDR3 runs 13 residues. Germline values: CDR1 LNHDA, CDR2 SQIVND (reference sequence). CDR3 loop: CASDAGTEETQYF. CDR3 coding DNA: TGTGCCAGTGACGCTGGGACAGAAGAGACCCAGTACTTC. Looking up the rest from reference TRBV19 and TRBJ2-5 gives the full variable domain: DGGITQSPKYLFRKEGQNVTLSCEQNLNHDAMYWYRQDPGQGLRLIYYSQIVNDFQKGDIAEGYSVSREKKESFPLTVTSAQKNPTAFYLCASDAGTEETQYFGPGTRLLVL.

The chain uses TRBV18 and TRBJ1-2; the match to TRBD1 covers 7 bases. Germline V gives CDR1 KGHSH, CDR2 LQKENI. V dropped 3 bases and J dropped 6; count of bases not matched to a gene: 7. This CDR3 is built from 14 residues. CDR3 sequence reads: CASSPYEQGNGYTF. The CDR3 DNA reads TGTGCCAGCTCACCTTACGAACAGGGGAATGGCTACACCTTC. Using reference TRBV18 and TRBJ1-2 for the parts outside the CDR3, the full variable domain is NAGVMQNPRHLVRRRGQEARLRCSPMKGHSHVYWYRQLPEEGLKFMVYLQKENIIDESGMPKERFSAEFPKEGPSILRIQQVVRGDSAAYFCASSPYEQGNGYTFGSGTRLTVV.

This chain links TRBV24-1 with TRBJ2-5; 9 positions agree with TRBD1. J lost 5 bases, V lost 2 bases, and 5 bases had no gene match. CDR1 is KGHDR and CDR2 is SFDVKD in the germline V gene. CDR3 length: 15 residues. The CDR3 nucleotides are TGTGCCACCAGTGATTCACAGGGGGCACGGGAGACCCAGTACTTC. It encodes CATSDSQGARETQYF.

The V call is TRBV29-1, the J call TRBJ2-3, with D possibly matching TRBD1 (6 bases). In germline, CDR1 is SQVTM, CDR2 ANQGSEA. The V gene lost 3 bases and the J gene lost 2 bases, with 12 bases spanning the gap. The CDR3 contains 14 residues. CDR3 nucleotide sequence: TGCAGCGTTGACTGGGGGCGGAACACAGATACGCAGTATTTT. Its translation: CSVDWGRNTDTQYF.

The CDR3 sequence: CASSYRGPGYEQYF. For the CDR3, the DNA is TGTGCCAGCAGTTATCGGGGACCGGGCTACGAGCAGTACTTC. This rearrangement joins TRBV6-2 or TRBV6-3 to TRBJ2-7; possibly TRBD1 or TRBD2 for D (5 bases each). The germline V gene has CDR1 MNHEY and CDR2 SVGEGT. Trimming took 3 bases from V and 3 from J, leaving 12 bases between them. The CDR3 is 14 residues long.

This chain joins TRBV28 and TRBJ1-3; TRBD1 is a possible D gene (5 bases). V lost 6 bases and J lost 4, with 28 bases in between. The CDR3 sequence is 19 residues long. Looked up from germline, CDR1 is MDHEN and CDR2 is SYDVKM. The CDR3: CASSPVGDFVGSGGNTIYF. The DNA for the CDR3 is TGTGCCAGCAGCCCCGTGGGGGACTTCGTGGGGTCTGGAGGAAACACCATATATTTT.

The chain carries TRBV6-2 or TRBV6-3 and TRBJ1-5; no clear D gene. Germline-derived CDR1 and CDR2 are MNHEY and SVGEGT. Trimming pared 0 bases from V and 2 bases from J, leaving 8 bases between. The CDR3 totals 15 residues. This CDR3 reads CASSYSGLGNQPQHF. DNA of the CDR3: TGTGCCAGCAGTTACTCGGGCTTGGGCAATCAGCCCCAGCATTTT.

This rearrangement joins TRBV5-6 to TRBJ1-1, with D unresolved. This CDR3 is built from 16 residues. Germline loops: CDR1 SGHDT, CDR2 YYEEEE. The V end was cut by 2 bases, the J end by 1 base, with 15 bases between. This CDR3 reads CASSFRPGLPNTEAFF. In DNA form, the CDR3 reads TGTGCCAGCAGCTTCAGACCGGGCCTACCGAACACTGAAGCTTTCTTT.

J is TRBJ1-2 and V is TRBV29-1, with D perhaps matching TRBD1 (5 bases). Germline CDR1 SQVTM, CDR2 ANQGSEA. The CDR3 sequence is 15 residues long. The V end lost 0 bases, the J end lost 4 bases, and 15 bases lay between the germline ends. The DNA for the CDR3 is TGCAGCGTTGAAGAATCCCGGGACCAGGTCTATGGCTACACCTTC. It encodes CSVEESRDQVYGYTF.

The chain recombines TRBV7-3 with TRBJ2-7, with a possible D match to TRBD1 (5 bases). The CDR3 sequence is 14 residues long. Trimming removed 5 bases from V and 6 bases from J, with 17 bases in between. The V gene's germline CDR1 is SGHTA and CDR2 FQGTGA. CDR3 sequence reads: CASSQVQGFREQYF. The DNA of the CDR3 is TGTGCCAGCAGCCAGGTCCAGGGCTTCCGCGAGCAGTACTTC.

The chain carries TRBV19 and TRBJ1-5, with a tentative D call TRBD1 (5 bases). V was shortened by 5 bases and J by 2 bases, with 16 bases between the two germline ends. This CDR3 comprises 16 residues. Per germline, CDR1 LNHDA and CDR2 SQIVND (reference sequence). The CDR3 DNA reads TGTGCCAGTAGTTGGGGCGTAAGGGTTGGCAATCAGCCCCAGCATTTT. Encoded protein: CASSWGVRVGNQPQHF.

The chain carries TRBV11-2 and TRBJ1-5; D perhaps matches TRBD1 (5 bases). Germline-derived CDR1 and CDR2 are SGHAT and FQNNGV. The CDR3 covers 15 residues. The ends were cut back, 2 bases at V and 3 bases at J, with 11 bases in the middle. The CDR3 region has the DNA TGTGCCAGCAGCTTATTACGGGGACCCAATCAGCCCCAGCATTTT. This encodes CASSLLRGPNQPQHF.

The CDR3 DNA reads as TGTGCCAGCAGCTACCCGGGACGGAGTTTCACTGAAGCTTTCTTT. This gives the protein CASSYPGRSFTEAFF. The chain carries TRBV5-8 and TRBJ1-1, with D possibly matching TRBD1 (5 bases). Trimming stripped 3 bases from V and 4 bases from J, with 16 bases between. CDR1 is SGHTS, CDR2 YDEGEE, per germline. The CDR3 extends over 15 amino acids.

The V call is TRBV6-1, the J call TRBJ1-2; D unresolved. CDR1 is MNHNS and CDR2 is SASEGT in the germline V gene. The CDR3 covers 11 residues. V lost 6 bases and J 8 bases, leaving 10 bases between the germline ends. The CDR3 is CASSPGRGYTF. CDR3 nucleotides: TGTGCCAGCAGCCCCGGTCGGGGCTACACCTTC.

The J gene is TRBJ1-3, the V gene TRBV18; the D is unclear. Germline loops: CDR1 KGHSH, CDR2 LQKENI. CDR3 length equals 16 residues. V gave up 3 bases and J gave up 5 bases, with 17 bases separating them. The CDR3 sequence: CASSPPRSGLRNTIYF. The CDR3 nucleotides read TGTGCCAGCTCACCCCCAAGGTCCGGGTTGAGAAACACCATATATTTT.

The gene calls are TRBV10-2 and TRBJ2-5; D not resolved. Germline V gene lookup returns CDR1 WSHSY and CDR2 SAAADI. With 2 bases removed from V and 5 bases from J, the gap between germline ends came to 3 bases. This CDR3 has 11 amino acids. CDR3 nucleotide sequence: TGCGCCAGCAGTGAGATTGAGACCCAGTACTTC. Protein sequence: CASSEIETQYF.

The V and J genes are TRBV15 and TRBJ1-3; the D is unclear. CDR1 and CDR2 (germline): LNHNV, YYDKDF (reference sequence). Trimming took off 4 bases at V and 0 bases at J, with 13 bases between the two ends. The CDR3 covers 16 residues. CDR3 bases: TGTGCCACCAGCAAAAGACGGGATAACTCTGGAAACACCATATATTTT. Translating it yields CATSKRRDNSGNTIYF. Full variable domain (outside the CDR3, taken from reference TRBV15 and TRBJ1-3): DAMVIQNPRYQVTQFGKPVTLSCSQTLNHNVMYWYQQKSSQAPKLLFHYYDKDFNNEADTPDNFQSRRPNTSFCFLDIRSPGLGDTAMYLCATSKRRDNSGNTIYFGEGSWLTVV.

This chain connects TRBV28 to TRBJ1-1, with D tentatively TRBD1 (5 bases). The germline V gene encodes CDR1 MDHEN and CDR2 SYDVKM. The CDR3 is 14 residues long. V lost 3 bases, J lost 5 bases, and 13 bases lay in between. The CDR3 nucleotides read TGTGCCAGCAGTTTGAGGAGCAAGGGGACTGAAGCTTTCTTT. It translates to CASSLRSKGTEAFF.

The CDR3 here is CASSLGAGATEAFF. CDR3 DNA: TGTGCCAGCAGCTTAGGTGCGGGGGCCACTGAAGCTTTCTTT. The chain has TRBV11-2 and TRBJ1-1; D might be TRBD1 (6 bases). The CDR3 runs 14 residues. The germline V gene encodes CDR1 SGHAT and CDR2 FQNNGV. Trimming cost V 1 base and J 4 bases, with 10 bases left between them.